This TCR beta chain comes out of a study of blood T cell repertoires in COVID-19. At the level of the study: Some COVID-19 samples were acute and others convalescent; all came from the United States, Italy and Spain. T cells, B-cell-depleted T cells, or PBMCs supplied cDNA or gDNA.

Enrolled during active infection, Seattle patients were then followed longitudinally. Original analysis: Amplification of reference gene primers provided the estimated nucleated cell counts. Clones were read by immunoSEQ multiplex PCR, and TCRdb kept only the in-frame ones, dropping some. The V and J calls and clone size were taken over from that table, and D and trimming were inferred from the DNA. The table includes roughly 160,000 clones, around 86% detected once. From germline, CDR1 is LGHDT and CDR2 YNNKEL (reference sequence). The CDR3 spans 16 residues. With V trimmed by 2 bases and J by 4 bases, 7 bases remained unmatched.

This sequence was found in a woman older than 75 with COVID-19, enrolled during active disease. J is TRBJ1-3 and V is TRBV3-1 (or the pseudogene TRBV3-2), with 8 bases aligning to TRBD1. Sequenced: peripheral blood. CDR3 sequence (DNA): TGTGCCAGCAGCCAAATCGGACAGGGAGACGGAAACACCATATATTTT. Amino acid sequence: CASSQIGQGDGNTIYF.